The present T cell receptor (beta chain) was sequenced within a study of blood T cell repertoires in COVID-19. Turning to the study itself: The analysed material was cDNA or gDNA that came from T cells, B-cell-depleted T cells, or PBMCs.

Per the authors' pipeline: How many nucleated cells were present was estimated from reference gene primer amplification. Sequenced by immunoSEQ multiplex PCR; TCRdb stores in-frame clones only, minus some. V, J and clone size reflect that table, while D and trimming were determined from the DNA. The table includes under 200,000 clones, roughly 82% detected once. Those enrolled, adults aged 18 to 89 years, came from some 25 US areas. This CDR3 has 12 residues. Looked up from germline, CDR1 is MDHEN and CDR2 is SYDVKM. Trimming shortened V by 5 bases and J by 3 bases, and 8 bases separated the two germline ends.

The chain links TRBV28 to TRBJ2-7, with D uncertain. Sequenced: PBMCs or T cells enriched from blood (not recorded which). The TCR was taken from a man aged 35-49 years with acute COVID-19. CDR3 in amino acids: CASSLPSYEQYF. The CDR3 DNA reads as TGTGCCAGCAGTCTCCCCAGCTACGAGCAGTACTTC.